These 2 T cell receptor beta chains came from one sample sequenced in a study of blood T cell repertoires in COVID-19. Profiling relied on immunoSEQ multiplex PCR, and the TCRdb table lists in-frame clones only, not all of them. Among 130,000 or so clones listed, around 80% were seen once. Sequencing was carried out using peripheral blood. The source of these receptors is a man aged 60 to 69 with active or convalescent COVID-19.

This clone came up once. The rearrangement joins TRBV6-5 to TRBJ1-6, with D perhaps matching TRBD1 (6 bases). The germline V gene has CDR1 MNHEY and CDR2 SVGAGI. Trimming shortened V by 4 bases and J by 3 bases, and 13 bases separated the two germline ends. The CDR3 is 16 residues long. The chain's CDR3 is CASSSGVANYNSPLHF. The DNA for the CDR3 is TGTGCCAGCAGTTCAGGGGTGGCTAACTATAATTCACCCCTCCACTTT.

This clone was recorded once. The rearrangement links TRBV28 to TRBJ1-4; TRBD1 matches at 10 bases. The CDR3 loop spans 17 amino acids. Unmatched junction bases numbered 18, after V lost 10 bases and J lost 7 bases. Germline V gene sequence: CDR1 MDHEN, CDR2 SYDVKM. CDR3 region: CATKRGTGAGFSEKLFF. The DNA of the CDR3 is TGTGCCACCAAACGCGGGACAGGGGCCGGGTTTTCTGAAAAACTGTTTTTT.